The T cell receptor beta chain described here comes from a study of tumor-infiltrating lymphocytes in localized non-small cell lung cancer. Study-wide results and caveats: Each assay used a separate piece of the same tissue.

Details on this clone: Its specificity is unknown.

CDR1 LGHNT and CDR2 FRNRAP come from the germline V gene. This CDR3 comprises 14 residues. Trimming pared 0 bases from V and 3 bases from J, leaving 8 bases between. Produced via immunoSEQ multiplex PCR; TCRdb's table is partial and in-frame only. The sample has 3,500 to 4,000 clones; 79% are singletons. The genes are TRBV12-5 and TRBJ1-1; D possibly corresponds to TRBD1 (5 bases). Sample: uninvolved lung tissue not adjacent to the tumor. This sequence originates from a human donor with non-small cell lung cancer. The CDR3, as DNA: TGTGCTAGTGGTTTGGTCCAGGGTGACACTGAAGCTTTCTTT. Its translation: CASGLVQGDTEAFF.